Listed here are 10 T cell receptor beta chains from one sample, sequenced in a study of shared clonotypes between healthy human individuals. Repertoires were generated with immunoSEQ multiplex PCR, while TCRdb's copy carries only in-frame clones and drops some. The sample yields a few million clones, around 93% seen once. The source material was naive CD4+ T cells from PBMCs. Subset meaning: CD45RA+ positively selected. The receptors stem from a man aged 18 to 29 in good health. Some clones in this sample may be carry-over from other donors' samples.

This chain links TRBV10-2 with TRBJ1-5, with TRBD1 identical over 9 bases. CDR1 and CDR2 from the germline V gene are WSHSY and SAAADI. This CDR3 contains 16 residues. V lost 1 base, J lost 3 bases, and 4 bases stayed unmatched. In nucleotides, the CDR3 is TGCGCCAGCAGTGAGTGGACAGGGGTGCCCAATCAGCCCCAGCATTTT. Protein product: CASSEWTGVPNQPQHF.

CDR3 protein: CASSLAAREYGYTF. The CDR3 coding sequence is TGCGCCAGCAGCTTGGCCGCCAGGGAGTATGGCTACACCTTC. This rearrangement joins TRBV5-1 to TRBJ1-2, with a possible D match to TRBD1 (5 bases). From germline, CDR1 is SGHRS and CDR2 YFSETQ. The CDR3 has 14 residues. V lost 0 bases and J lost 5, with 11 bases in between.

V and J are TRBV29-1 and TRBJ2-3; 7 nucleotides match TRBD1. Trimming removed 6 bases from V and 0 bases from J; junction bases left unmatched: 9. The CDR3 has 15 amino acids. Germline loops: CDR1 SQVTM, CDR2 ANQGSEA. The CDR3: CSVVAGGTSTDTQYF. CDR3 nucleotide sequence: TGCAGCGTCGTTGCAGGGGGTACTAGCACAGATACGCAGTATTTT.

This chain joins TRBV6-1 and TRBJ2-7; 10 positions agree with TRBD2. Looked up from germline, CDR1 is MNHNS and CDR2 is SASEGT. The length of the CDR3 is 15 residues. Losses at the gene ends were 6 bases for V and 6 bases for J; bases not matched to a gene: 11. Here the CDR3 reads CASSRAGGPLSEQYF. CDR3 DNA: TGTGCCAGCAGCCGAGCGGGAGGGCCGCTGTCCGAGCAGTACTTC.

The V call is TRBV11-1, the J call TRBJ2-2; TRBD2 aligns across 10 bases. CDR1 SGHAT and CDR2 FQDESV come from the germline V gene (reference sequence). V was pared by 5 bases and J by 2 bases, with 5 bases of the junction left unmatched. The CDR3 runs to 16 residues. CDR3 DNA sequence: TGTGCCAGCAGCCCTAGCGGGAGACTTAACACCGGGGAGCTGTTTTTT. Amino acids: CASSPSGRLNTGELFF.

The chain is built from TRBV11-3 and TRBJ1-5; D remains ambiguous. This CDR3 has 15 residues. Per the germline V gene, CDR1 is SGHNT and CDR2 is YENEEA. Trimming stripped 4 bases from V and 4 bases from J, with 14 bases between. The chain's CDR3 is CASSSSKGGNQPQHF. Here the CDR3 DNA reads TGTGCCAGCAGCTCCTCCAAGGGTGGAAATCAGCCCCAGCATTTT. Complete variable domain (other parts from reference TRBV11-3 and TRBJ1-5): EAGVVQSPRYKIIEKKQPVAFWCNPISGHNTLYWYLQNLGQGPELLIRYENEEAVDDSQLPKDRFSAERLKGVDSTLKIQPAELGDSAVYLCASSSSKGGNQPQHFGDGTRLSIL.

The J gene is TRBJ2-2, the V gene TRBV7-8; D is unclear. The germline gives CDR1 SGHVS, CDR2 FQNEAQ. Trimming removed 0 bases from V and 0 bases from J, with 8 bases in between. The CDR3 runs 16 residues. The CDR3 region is CASSLARAANTGELFF. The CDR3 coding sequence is TGTGCCAGCAGCTTAGCTCGGGCAGCGAACACCGGGGAGCTGTTTTTT.

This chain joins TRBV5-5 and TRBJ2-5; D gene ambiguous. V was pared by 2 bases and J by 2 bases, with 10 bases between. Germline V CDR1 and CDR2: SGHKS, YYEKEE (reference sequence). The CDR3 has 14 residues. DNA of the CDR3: TGTGCCAGCAGCTTCCATGGCGCACAAGAGACCCAGTACTTC. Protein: CASSFHGAQETQYF.

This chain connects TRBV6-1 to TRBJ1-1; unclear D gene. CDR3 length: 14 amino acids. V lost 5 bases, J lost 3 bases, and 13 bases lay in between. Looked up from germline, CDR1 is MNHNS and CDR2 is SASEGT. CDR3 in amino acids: CASSPGRVYTEAFF. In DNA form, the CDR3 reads TGTGCCAGCAGTCCCGGCCGCGTTTACACTGAAGCTTTCTTT.

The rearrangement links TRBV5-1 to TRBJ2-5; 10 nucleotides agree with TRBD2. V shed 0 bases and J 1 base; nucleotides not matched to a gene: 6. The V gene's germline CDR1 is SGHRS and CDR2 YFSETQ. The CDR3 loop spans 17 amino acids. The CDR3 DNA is TGCGCCAGCAGCTTGGGCTCTAGCGGGAGCCCCCAAGAGACCCAGTACTTC. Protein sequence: CASSLGSSGSPQETQYF.